These 31 T cell receptor beta chains were sequenced from one sample in a study of blood T cell repertoires in COVID-19. Here immunoSEQ multiplex PCR was the method, and the copy in TCRdb shows in-frame clones only, minus some. Counted here are about 260,000 clones, around 80% occurring once; the ten biggest clones make up 4.1%. Sequenced input: PBMCs or T cells enriched from blood (not recorded which). All receptors come from a man under 40 with acute COVID-19.

The chain combines TRBV5-1 with TRBJ2-2; D is perhaps TRBD2 (6 bases). V lost 4 bases and J 1 base, leaving 8 bases between the germline ends. This CDR3 is 14 amino acids long. Germline V gene lookup returns CDR1 SGHRS and CDR2 YFSETQ. Written as DNA, the CDR3 is TGCGCCAGCAGCAGGGACTTGAACACCGGGGAGCTGTTTTTT. Protein: CASSRDLNTGELFF.

V gene TRBV5-5 combines with J gene TRBJ1-1, with 9 nucleotides matching TRBD1. The CDR3 covers 14 residues. Germline loops: CDR1 SGHKS, CDR2 YYEKEE (reference sequence). Trimming at V came to 3 bases and at J to 3 bases, leaving 3 bases not matched to a gene. The CDR3 DNA reads TGTGCCAGCAGCTCGGGACAGGGTTACACTGAAGCTTTCTTT. This encodes CASSSGQGYTEAFF.

This chain links TRBV24-1 with TRBJ2-1; tentative D call: TRBD2 (5 bases). The CDR3 is made up of 13 amino acids. V shed 6 bases and J shed 4 bases, with 9 bases lying between them. The V gene's germline CDR1 is KGHDR and CDR2 SFDVKD. CDR3 residues: CATSPRRYNEQFF. CDR3 DNA sequence: TGTGCCACCAGTCCTAGGAGGTACAATGAGCAGTTCTTC.

The chain links TRBV2 to TRBJ1-1; 9 nucleotides agree with TRBD1. The CDR3 is 14 amino acids. The germline V gene has CDR1 SNHLY and CDR2 FYNNEI. Unmatched junction bases numbered 5, after V lost 8 bases and J lost 1 base. CDR3: CASCRTGANTEAFF. The DNA of the CDR3 is TGTGCCAGCTGCCGGACAGGGGCGAACACTGAAGCTTTCTTT.

This chain joins TRBV19 and TRBJ2-3; TRBD1 matches at 7 bases. Trimming took 0 bases from V and 2 from J; bases not matched to a gene: 8. The CDR3 contains 17 residues. CDR1 is LNHDA and CDR2 is SQIVND in the germline V gene (reference sequence). CDR3 nucleotide sequence: TGTGCCAGTAGTATAGATGTTTCAGGGACAGTCACAGATACGCAGTATTTT. Its translation is CASSIDVSGTVTDTQYF.

This chain links TRBV25-1 with TRBJ1-2, with D possibly TRBD1 on 5 matching bases. This CDR3 region has 12 residues. Trimming removed 6 bases from V and 2 bases from J, with 7 bases in between. Germline V CDR1 and CDR2: MGHDK, SYGVNS. The CDR3 nucleotides are TGTGCCAGCAGGGGGGGGAACTATGGCTACACCTTC. The encoded protein is CASRGGNYGYTF.

The chain uses TRBV18 and TRBJ2-3; D gene unclear. Trimming cost V 5 bases and J 5 bases, with 8 bases left between them. The germline V gene has CDR1 KGHSH and CDR2 LQKENI. The CDR3 runs 12 residues. CDR3 amino acids: CASSAVGDTQYF. The CDR3 DNA reads as TGTGCCAGCTCAGCGGTTGGAGATACGCAGTATTTT.

This clone was observed a few times. The rearrangement links TRBV11-3 to TRBJ2-5; no firm D call. The CDR3 length is 12 residues. The germline CDR1 and CDR2 sequences are SGHNT and YENEEA. Trimming took 4 bases from V and 0 from J, leaving 3 bases between them. CDR3 bases: TGTGCCAGCAGCTCAAACCAAGAGACCCAGTACTTC. Amino acids: CASSSNQETQYF.

This chain connects TRBV21-1 to TRBJ2-3; the tabulated D call, TRBD2, remains unverified against the DNA. TRBV21-1 is a pseudogene segment. There are 16 residues in the CDR3. The CDR3 coding sequence is TGTGCCAGCAGCAAAAAGGCAGGAGGAAGCACAGATACGCAGTATTTT. Protein product: CASSKKAGGSTDTQYF.

The genes are TRBV6-5 and TRBJ2-3, with 7 bases identical to TRBD2. Germline V gene sequence: CDR1 MNHEY, CDR2 SVGAGI. This CDR3 contains 15 residues. With V trimmed by 3 bases and J by 5 bases, 8 bases remained unmatched. The CDR3 DNA follows: TGTGCCAGCAGTTATGCGGGACTAAAACGAGATACGCAGTATTTT. This gives the protein CASSYAGLKRDTQYF.

The chain has TRBV10-3 and TRBJ1-2; 7 nucleotides line up with TRBD1. CDR3 length: 15 residues. Germline assignment: CDR1 ENHRY and CDR2 SYGVKD. The J segment lost 8 bases and the V segment lost 3 bases, leaving 12 bases of the junction unmatched. This CDR3 is CAISDSQTGFGGYTF. Here the CDR3 DNA reads TGTGCCATCAGTGACTCACAGACAGGGTTTGGAGGCTACACCTTC.

The rearrangement uses TRBV19 and TRBJ2-1, with 8 nucleotides matching TRBD2. The CDR3 has 13 amino acids. CDR1 is LNHDA and CDR2 is SQIVND in the germline V gene (reference sequence). V dropped 6 bases and J dropped 8; count of bases not matched to a gene: 6. The CDR3 coding sequence is TGTGCCAGTAGCAGACTAGCGAGAGATGAGCAGTTCTTC. It specifies CASSRLARDEQFF. The entire variable domain, with the rest obtained from reference TRBV19 and TRBJ2-1, is as follows: DGGITQSPKYLFRKEGQNVTLSCEQNLNHDAMYWYRQDPGQGLRLIYYSQIVNDFQKGDIAEGYSVSREKKESFPLTVTSAQKNPTAFYLCASSRLARDEQFFGPGTRLTVL.

The chain is built from TRBV12-5 and TRBJ1-1; D call uncertain. Germline V gene lookup returns CDR1 LGHNT and CDR2 FRNRAP. Trimming removed 0 bases at V and 10 bases at J, with 12 bases between. The CDR3 spans 13 residues. CDR3 region: CASGLVPGMVAFF. In DNA form, the CDR3 reads TGTGCTAGTGGTTTGGTACCGGGAATGGTAGCTTTCTTT.

The gene calls are TRBV11-3 and TRBJ2-5, with D possibly TRBD1 on 6 matching bases. The CDR3 runs 14 residues. The germline gives CDR1 SGHNT, CDR2 YENEEA. Trimming removed 1 base from V and 5 bases from J, with 11 bases in between. CDR3 bases: TGTGCCAGCAGCTTAGGAGAGGACAGTGAGACCCAGTACTTC. Translated: CASSLGEDSETQYF.

Turning to this clone: A read error may produce the germline difference seen at one junction end. Other DNA sequences within the sample encode an identical CDR3. J is TRBJ2-1 and V is TRBV5-1; 11 bases are shared with TRBD2. The CDR3 has 16 amino acids. Germline CDR1 is SGHRS and CDR2 is YFSETQ. The CDR3 DNA sequence: TGTGCCAGCAGCTTGGGGCTAGCGGGAGGATACAATGAGCAGTTCTTC. It is translated as CASSLGLAGGYNEQFF.

V usage is TRBV5-1 and J usage is TRBJ1-2, with a tentative D call TRBD1 (6 bases). Trimming cost V 4 bases and J 0 bases, with 13 bases left between them. CDR1 is SGHRS and CDR2 is YFSETQ in the germline V gene. The CDR3 is 15 amino acids. CDR3 nucleotide sequence: TGCGCCAGCAGCCTGGGGACAACAGCTAACTATGGCTACACCTTC. Its translation is CASSLGTTANYGYTF.

DNA of the CDR3: TGTGCCAGCAGCTCCCCCAGGAAGAACACCGGGGAGCTGTTTTTT. Protein sequence: CASSSPRKNTGELFF. The chain couples TRBV11-3 to TRBJ2-2; unclear D gene. Germline CDR1 reads SGHNT; CDR2 reads YENEEA. V lost 4 bases to trimming and J lost 1 base, with 10 bases between them. The CDR3 totals 15 residues. The variable domain in full, with the rest retrieved from reference TRBV11-3 and TRBJ2-2, is EAGVVQSPRYKIIEKKQPVAFWCNPISGHNTLYWYLQNLGQGPELLIRYENEEAVDDSQLPKDRFSAERLKGVDSTLKIQPAELGDSAVYLCASSSPRKNTGELFFGEGSRLTVL.

Only one count was recorded for this clone. This chain joins TRBV7-2 and TRBJ1-1; tentatively, D is TRBD1 (6 bases). The CDR3 extends over 14 amino acids. Trimming left V 4 bases short and J 4 bases short, with 13 bases between. CDR1 is SGHTA, CDR2 FQGNSA, per germline. The CDR3 nucleotides are TGTGCCAGCAGCTACACTGCAGGGGTCACTGAAGCTTTCTTT. Translation gives CASSYTAGVTEAFF.

CDR3 in amino acids: CASKSRGVFEETQYF. The CDR3, as DNA: TGTGCCAGCAAGAGTCGGGGGGTGTTTGAAGAGACCCAGTACTTC. The chain is built from TRBV5-4 and TRBJ2-5, with TRBD2 identical over 7 bases. The ends lost 6 bases at V and 3 bases at J; junction bases unmatched: 11. The CDR3 sequence is 15 residues long. The germline V gene encodes CDR1 SGHNT and CDR2 YYREEE (reference sequence).

This sequence joins TRBV5-8 and TRBJ1-6; 8 positions agree with TRBD1. The J segment lost 6 bases and the V segment lost 5 bases, leaving 7 bases of the junction unmatched. The CDR3 totals 15 residues. Germline lookup yields CDR1 SGHTS and CDR2 YDEGEE. CDR3 amino acids: CASRGGQVSNSPLHF. DNA for the CDR3: TGTGCCAGCAGGGGGGGACAGGTGTCTAATTCACCCCTCCACTTT.

The chain combines TRBV29-1 with TRBJ2-3; 10 bases match TRBD2. V shed 0 bases, J shed 2 bases, and the junction held 5 bases outside the gene matches. Germline lookup yields CDR1 SQVTM and CDR2 ANQGSEA. The CDR3 has 16 residues. The CDR3 bases are TGCAGCGTTGAAGAGCTAGCGGGGGACCCCACAGATACGCAGTATTTT. It specifies CSVEELAGDPTDTQYF.

V gene TRBV13 combines with J gene TRBJ2-3; D is perhaps TRBD2 (6 bases). The CDR3 spans 16 residues. V lost 5 bases, J lost 2 bases, and 17 bases lay in between. CDR1 is PRHDT and CDR2 is FYEKMQ in the germline V gene (reference sequence). The CDR3 DNA follows: TGTGCCAGCAGCCCGCTTAAGGAGGGAGACACAGATACGCAGTATTTT. Amino acids: CASSPLKEGDTDTQYF.

The chain uses TRBV7-8 and TRBJ2-7; 7 nucleotides agree with TRBD1. J gave up 4 bases and V 5 bases, and 5 bases lay outside the gene matches. From germline, CDR1 is SGHVS and CDR2 FQNEAQ. The CDR3 length is 13 residues. CDR3: CASSTDRVYEQYV. CDR3 nucleotide sequence: TGTGCCAGCAGCACAGACAGGGTTTACGAGCAGTACGTC.

The chain couples TRBV5-1 to TRBJ1-5; D may be TRBD1 (6 bases). The CDR3 length is 15 residues. Germline V gene lookup returns CDR1 SGHRS and CDR2 YFSETQ. Trimming left V 0 bases short and J 2 bases short, with 9 bases between. This chain's CDR3 is CASSLEGDRNQPQHF. CDR3 sequence (DNA): TGCGCCAGCAGCTTGGAGGGGGACCGCAATCAGCCCCAGCATTTT.

The chain joins TRBV14 to TRBJ1-1; perhaps TRBD1 as D (6 bases). The V end lost 4 bases, the J end lost 3 bases, and 24 bases lay between the germline ends. Germline V lookup: CDR1 SGHDN, CDR2 FVKESK. The CDR3 totals 18 residues. The chain's CDR3 is CASSPLLQGRWIDTEAFF. CDR3 nucleotide sequence: TGTGCCAGCAGCCCTCTACTACAGGGTAGGTGGATTGACACTGAAGCTTTCTTT.

As for this clone: The sample holds other DNA sequences that translate to the same CDR3. This chain joins TRBV7-2 and TRBJ2-1, with 7 bases lining up with TRBD2. From germline, CDR1 is SGHTA and CDR2 FQGNSA. J gave up 6 bases and V 1 base, and 0 bases lay outside the gene matches. The CDR3 has 13 residues. The CDR3 DNA sequence: TGTGCCAGCAGCTTAGGACTAGCCAATGAGCAGTTCTTC. Its translation: CASSLGLANEQFF. The full variable domain, its missing parts supplied by reference TRBV7-2 and TRBJ2-1, is GAGVSQSPSNKVTEKGKDVELRCDPISGHTALYWYRQSLGQGLEFLIYFQGNSAPDKSGLPSDRFSAERTGGSVSTLTIQRTQQEDSAVYLCASSLGLANEQFFGPGTRLTVL.

This chain connects TRBV18 to TRBJ2-4, with a possible D match to TRBD2 (6 bases). The CDR3 is 19 amino acids. CDR1 is KGHSH, CDR2 LQKENI, per germline. The V end was cut by 3 bases, the J end by 0 bases, with 21 bases between. The CDR3 DNA reads TGTGCCAGCTCACCGGCGGCTCCGGGACTTTATCTAGCCAAAAACATTCAGTACTTC. Translating gives CASSPAAPGLYLAKNIQYF.

This clone appeared a few times. CDR3 protein: CASSQGLGGGDQETQYF. DNA of the CDR3: TGTGCCAGCAGCCAAGGCCTGGGAGGCGGGGACCAAGAGACCCAGTACTTC. The gene calls are TRBV4-2 and TRBJ2-5, with D possibly TRBD2 on 6 matching bases. The CDR3 runs 17 residues. Trimming removed 1 base at V and 0 bases at J, with 15 bases between. The germline gives CDR1 LGHNA, CDR2 YNFKEQ.

This sequence joins TRBV9 and TRBJ1-6, with TRBD1 identical over 7 bases. Per germline, CDR1 SGDLS and CDR2 YYNGEE. The CDR3 covers 16 residues. V lost 3 bases and J lost 7; bases outside the gene matches: 10. The CDR3 DNA is TGTGCCAGCAGCGGTTCTACCGGGACAGCCAATTCACCCCTCCACTTT. Translation: CASSGSTGTANSPLHF.

The chain uses TRBV18 and TRBJ1-2; D may be TRBD1 (6 bases). This CDR3 region has 16 residues. Trimming stripped 2 bases from V and 2 bases from J, with 15 bases between. CDR1 and CDR2 (germline): KGHSH, LQKENI. The CDR3 reads CASSPVLTQGNYGYTF. CDR3 bases: TGTGCCAGCTCACCAGTTCTAACACAGGGAAACTATGGCTACACCTTC.

The chain carries TRBV6-2 or TRBV6-3 and TRBJ2-7; D perhaps matches TRBD1 (6 bases). V gave up 5 bases and J gave up 5 bases, with 19 bases separating them. The CDR3 runs 15 residues. CDR1 and CDR2 from the germline V gene are MNHEY and SVGEGT. CDR3 in DNA: TGTGCCAGCAGTCGGGACACACCAAGCCTAAACGAGCAGTACGTC. Amino acid sequence: CASSRDTPSLNEQYV.